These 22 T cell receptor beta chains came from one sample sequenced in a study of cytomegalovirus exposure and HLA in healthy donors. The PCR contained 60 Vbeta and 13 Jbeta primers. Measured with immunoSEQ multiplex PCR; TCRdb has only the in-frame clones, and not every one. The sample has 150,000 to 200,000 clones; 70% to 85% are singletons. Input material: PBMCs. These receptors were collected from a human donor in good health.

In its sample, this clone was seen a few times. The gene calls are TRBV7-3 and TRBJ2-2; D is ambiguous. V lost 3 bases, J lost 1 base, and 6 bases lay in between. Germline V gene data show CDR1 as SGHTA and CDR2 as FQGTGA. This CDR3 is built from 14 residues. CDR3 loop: CASSFRQNTGELFF. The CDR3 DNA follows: TGTGCCAGCAGCTTTAGACAGAACACCGGGGAGCTGTTTTTT.

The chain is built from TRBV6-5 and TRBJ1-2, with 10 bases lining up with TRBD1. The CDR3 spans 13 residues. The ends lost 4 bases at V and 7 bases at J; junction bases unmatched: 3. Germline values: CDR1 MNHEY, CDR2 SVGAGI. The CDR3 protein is CASSSRDRGGYTF. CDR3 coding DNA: TGTGCCAGCAGTTCGAGGGACAGGGGTGGCTACACCTTC.

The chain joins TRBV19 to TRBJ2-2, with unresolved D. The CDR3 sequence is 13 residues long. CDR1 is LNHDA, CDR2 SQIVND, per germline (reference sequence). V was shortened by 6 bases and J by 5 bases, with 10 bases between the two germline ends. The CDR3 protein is CASSSLRTGELFF. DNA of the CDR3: TGTGCCAGTAGCTCACTGAGGACCGGGGAGCTGTTTTTT.

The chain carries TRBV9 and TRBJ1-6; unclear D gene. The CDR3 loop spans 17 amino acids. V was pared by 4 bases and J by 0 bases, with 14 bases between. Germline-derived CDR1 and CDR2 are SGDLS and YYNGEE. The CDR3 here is CASSPREGSSYNSPLHF. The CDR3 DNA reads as TGTGCCAGCAGCCCCCGAGAAGGGAGCTCCTATAATTCACCCCTCCACTTT.

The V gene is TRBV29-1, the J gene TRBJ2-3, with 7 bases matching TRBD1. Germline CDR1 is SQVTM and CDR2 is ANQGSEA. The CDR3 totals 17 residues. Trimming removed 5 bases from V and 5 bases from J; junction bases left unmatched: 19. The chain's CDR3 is CSVRPPGATGREDTQYF. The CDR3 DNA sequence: TGCAGCGTTCGACCCCCAGGGGCGACAGGGCGTGAAGATACGCAGTATTTT.

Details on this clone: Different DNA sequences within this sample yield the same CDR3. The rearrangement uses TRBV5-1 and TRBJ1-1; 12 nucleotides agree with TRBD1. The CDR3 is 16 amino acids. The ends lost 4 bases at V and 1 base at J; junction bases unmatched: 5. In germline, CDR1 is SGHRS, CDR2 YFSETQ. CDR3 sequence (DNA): TGCGCCAGCAGCCCCGGGGACAGGGGGCAGAACACTGAAGCTTTCTTT. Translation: CASSPGDRGQNTEAFF. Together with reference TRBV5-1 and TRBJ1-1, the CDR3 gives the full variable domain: KAGVTQTPRYLIKTRGQQVTLSCSPISGHRSVSWYQQTPGQGLQFLFEYFSETQRNKGNFPGRFSGRQFSNSRSEMNVSTLELGDSALYLCASSPGDRGQNTEAFFGQGTRLTVV.

The CDR3 sequence: CASRGQSSSTDTQYF. The CDR3 bases are TGCGCCAGCAGGGGACAGAGCTCTAGCACAGATACGCAGTATTTT. This chain links TRBV10-1 with TRBJ2-3, with 7 bases that match TRBD1. Unmatched junction bases numbered 6, after V lost 6 bases and J lost 0 bases. Germline assignment: CDR1 WNHNN and CDR2 SYGVQD (reference sequence). The CDR3 covers 15 residues.

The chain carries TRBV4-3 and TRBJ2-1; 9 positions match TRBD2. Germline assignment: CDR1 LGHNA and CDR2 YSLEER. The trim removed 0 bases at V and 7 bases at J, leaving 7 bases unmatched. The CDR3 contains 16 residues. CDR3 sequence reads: CASSQEVAGGLNEQFF. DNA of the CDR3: TGCGCCAGCAGCCAAGAAGTCGCGGGGGGGCTTAATGAGCAGTTCTTC.

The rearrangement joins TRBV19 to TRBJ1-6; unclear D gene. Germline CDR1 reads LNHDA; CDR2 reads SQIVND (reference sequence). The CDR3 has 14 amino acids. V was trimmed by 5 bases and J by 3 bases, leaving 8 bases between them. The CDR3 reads CASSVWSYNSPLHF. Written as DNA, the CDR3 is TGTGCCAGTAGTGTGTGGAGCTATAATTCACCCCTCCACTTT. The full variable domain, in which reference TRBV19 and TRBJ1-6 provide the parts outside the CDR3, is DGGITQSPKYLFRKEGQNVTLSCEQNLNHDAMYWYRQDPGQGLRLIYYSQIVNDFQKGDIAEGYSVSREKKESFPLTVTSAQKNPTAFYLCASSVWSYNSPLHFGNGTRLTVT.

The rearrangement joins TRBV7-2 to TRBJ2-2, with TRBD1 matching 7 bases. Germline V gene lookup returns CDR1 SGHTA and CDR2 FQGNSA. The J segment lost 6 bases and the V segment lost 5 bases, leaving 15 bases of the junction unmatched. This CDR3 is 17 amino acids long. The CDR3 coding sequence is TGTGCCAGCAGCCCTAACGGGGCAGGGGGAAGGGCCGGGGAGCTGTTTTTT. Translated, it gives CASSPNGAGGRAGELFF. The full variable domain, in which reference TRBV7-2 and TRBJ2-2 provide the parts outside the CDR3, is GAGVSQSPSNKVTEKGKDVELRCDPISGHTALYWYRQSLGQGLEFLIYFQGNSAPDKSGLPSDRFSAERTGGSVSTLTIQRTQQEDSAVYLCASSPNGAGGRAGELFFGEGSRLTVL.

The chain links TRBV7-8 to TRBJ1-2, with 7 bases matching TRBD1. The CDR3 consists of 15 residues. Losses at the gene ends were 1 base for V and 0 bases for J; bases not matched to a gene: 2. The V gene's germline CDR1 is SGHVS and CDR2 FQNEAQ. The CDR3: CASSLVQGANYGYTF. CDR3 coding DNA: TGTGCCAGCAGCTTAGTCCAGGGGGCTAACTATGGCTACACCTTC.

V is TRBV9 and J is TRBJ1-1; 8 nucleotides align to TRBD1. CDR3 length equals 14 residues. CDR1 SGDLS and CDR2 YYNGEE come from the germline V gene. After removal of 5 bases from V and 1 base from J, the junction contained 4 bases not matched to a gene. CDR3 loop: CASRTGTGNTEAFF. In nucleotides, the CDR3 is TGTGCCAGCAGGACCGGGACAGGGAACACTGAAGCTTTCTTT.

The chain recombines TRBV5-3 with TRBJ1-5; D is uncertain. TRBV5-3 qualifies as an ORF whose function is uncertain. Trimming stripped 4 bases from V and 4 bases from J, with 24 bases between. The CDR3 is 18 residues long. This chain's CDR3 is CARSRVQTGFQTNQPQHF. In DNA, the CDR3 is TGTGCCAGAAGCCGAGTGCAGACGGGTTTCCAAACTAATCAGCCCCAGCATTTT.

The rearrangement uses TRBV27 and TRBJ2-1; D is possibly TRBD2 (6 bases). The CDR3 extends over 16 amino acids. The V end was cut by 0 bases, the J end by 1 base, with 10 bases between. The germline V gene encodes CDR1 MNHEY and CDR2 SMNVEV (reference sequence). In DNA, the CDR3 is TGTGCCAGCAGTTTATCGAAAGGGACTTCCTACAATGAGCAGTTCTTC. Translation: CASSLSKGTSYNEQFF.

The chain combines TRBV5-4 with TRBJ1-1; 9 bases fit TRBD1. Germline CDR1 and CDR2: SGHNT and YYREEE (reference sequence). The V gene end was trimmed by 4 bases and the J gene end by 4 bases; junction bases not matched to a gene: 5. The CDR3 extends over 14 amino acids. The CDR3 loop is CASSDRGEVTEAFF. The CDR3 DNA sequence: TGTGCCAGCAGCGACAGGGGGGAGGTCACTGAAGCTTTCTTT.

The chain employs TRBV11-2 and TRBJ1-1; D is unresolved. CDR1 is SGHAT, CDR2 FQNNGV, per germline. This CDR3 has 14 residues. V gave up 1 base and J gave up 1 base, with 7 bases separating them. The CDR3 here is CASSLGLTNTEAFF. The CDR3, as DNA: TGTGCCAGCAGCTTAGGACTGACGAACACTGAAGCTTTCTTT.

The CDR3 sequence: CASSVGGGRAGGTDTQYF. The CDR3 bases are TGTGCCAGCAGCGTGGGCGGGGGGCGTGCAGGGGGCACAGATACGCAGTATTTT. The chain couples TRBV9 to TRBJ2-3; 8 positions match TRBD2. With V trimmed by 2 bases and J by 1 base, 12 bases remained unmatched. The CDR3 has 18 residues. From germline, CDR1 is SGDLS and CDR2 YYNGEE.

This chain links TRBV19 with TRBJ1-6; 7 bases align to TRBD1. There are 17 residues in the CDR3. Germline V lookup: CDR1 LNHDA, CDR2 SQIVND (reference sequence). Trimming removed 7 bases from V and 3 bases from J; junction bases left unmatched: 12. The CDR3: CASMVGGQAYYNSPLHF. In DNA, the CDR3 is TGTGCCAGTATGGTCGGTGGACAGGCCTACTATAATTCACCCCTCCACTTT.

CDR3 DNA sequence: TGTGCCAGCAGGGCGGGTATAAGGGAGCAGTACTTC. Translation: CASRAGIREQYF. The V and J genes are TRBV2 and TRBJ2-7, with TRBD2 as a possible D gene (5 bases). The CDR3 is 12 amino acids. Germline CDR1 SNHLY, CDR2 FYNNEI. V lost 6 bases, J lost 7 bases, and 13 bases lay in between.

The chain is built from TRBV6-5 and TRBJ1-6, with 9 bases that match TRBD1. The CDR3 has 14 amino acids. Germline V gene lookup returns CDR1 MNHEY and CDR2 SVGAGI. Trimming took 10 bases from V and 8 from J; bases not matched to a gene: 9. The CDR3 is CAISRDRVDSPLHF. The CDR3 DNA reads TGTGCCATTAGCAGGGACAGGGTTGATTCACCCCTCCACTTT.

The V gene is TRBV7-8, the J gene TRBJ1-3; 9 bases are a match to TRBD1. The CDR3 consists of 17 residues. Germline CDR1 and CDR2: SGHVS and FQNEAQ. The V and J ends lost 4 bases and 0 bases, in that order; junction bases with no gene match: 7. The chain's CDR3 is CASSSPGQGISGNTIYF. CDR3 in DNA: TGTGCCAGCAGCTCTCCGGGACAGGGAATCTCTGGAAACACCATATATTTT.

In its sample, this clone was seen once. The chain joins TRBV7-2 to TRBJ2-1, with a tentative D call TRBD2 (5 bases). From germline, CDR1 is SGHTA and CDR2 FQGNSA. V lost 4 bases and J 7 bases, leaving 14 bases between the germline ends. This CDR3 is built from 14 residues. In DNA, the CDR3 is TGTGCCAGCAGCTACCCGGGGTATGGAAATGAGCAGTTCTTC. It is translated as CASSYPGYGNEQFF.